Shown below are 16 T cell receptor beta chains from a single sample sequenced in a study of beta chain features in type 1 diabetes. Study-level findings and limits: Across all four CD4+ subsets, people with type 1 diabetes showed modestly shorter TCRB CDR3s.

These receptors have no known antigen. Expressed TCRB transcripts were sequenced because the isolated RNA had all been reverse transcribed beforehand. Assay used: immunoSEQ multiplex PCR; TCRdb lists only in-frame clones, some missing. The sample contains under 250,000 clones, 14% of which appear only once. Material for sequencing was naive CD4+ T cells from blood. Receptors originate from a man younger than 40 with type 1 diabetes.

V is TRBV5-4 and J is TRBJ2-1; the D gene is possibly TRBD2 (6 bases). Germline-derived CDR1 and CDR2 are SGHNT and YYREEE (reference sequence). The CDR3 sequence is 15 residues long. V lost 1 base and J 3 bases, leaving 11 bases between the germline ends. The CDR3 protein is CASSLFGGNYNEQFF. CDR3 nucleotide sequence: TGTGCCAGCAGCTTGTTCGGGGGAAACTACAATGAGCAGTTCTTC.

This clone was counted between two and nine times. The chain links TRBV19 to TRBJ1-1; 9 bases match TRBD1. The trim removed 6 bases at V and 2 bases at J, leaving 4 bases unmatched. Germline CDR1 LNHDA, CDR2 SQIVND (reference sequence). The CDR3 length is 14 residues. The CDR3 sequence: CASRDRGLNTEAFF. CDR3 DNA: TGTGCCAGTAGGGACAGGGGCCTCAACACTGAAGCTTTCTTT.

This clone was detected only a few times. V usage is TRBV5-4 and J usage is TRBJ2-3; the match to TRBD2 covers 9 bases. CDR1 is SGHNT and CDR2 is YYREEE in the germline V gene (reference sequence). The CDR3 runs 17 residues. With V trimmed by 0 bases and J by 2 bases, 7 bases remained unmatched. CDR3 in amino acids: CASSLVVAGVHTDTQYF. CDR3 DNA sequence: TGTGCCAGCAGCTTGGTGGTAGCGGGGGTCCACACAGATACGCAGTATTTT. Using reference TRBV5-4 and TRBJ2-3 for the parts outside the CDR3, the full variable domain is ETGVTQSPTHLIKTRGQQVTLRCSSQSGHNTVSWYQQALGQGPQFIFQYYREEENGRGNFPPRFSGLQFPNYSSELNVNALELDDSALYLCASSLVVAGVHTDTQYFGPGTRLTVL.

The chain uses TRBV4-1 and TRBJ1-1, with 9 bases matching TRBD1. CDR3 length equals 16 residues. Germline CDR1 is MGHRA and CDR2 is YSYEKL. V gave up 1 base and J gave up 6 bases; unmatched junction bases: 9. CDR3 DNA sequence: TGCGCCAGCAGCCAAGTTAGACAGGGGGGAACCGCTGAAGCTTTCTTT. Encoded protein: CASSQVRQGGTAEAFF.

This chain joins TRBV15 and TRBJ2-7, with unresolved D. This CDR3 comprises 12 residues. V was pared by 4 bases and J by 3 bases, with 7 bases between. Per the germline V gene, CDR1 is LNHNV and CDR2 is YYDKDF (reference sequence). CDR3 in amino acids: CATSKRSYEQYF. The CDR3 DNA follows: TGTGCCACCAGCAAAAGGAGCTACGAGCAGTACTTC.

Here the CDR3 DNA reads TGTGCCTGGACCCTGGATAGCGGGGGGTCTACCTACGAGCAGTACTTC. As protein: CAWTLDSGGSTYEQYF. The V and J genes are TRBV30 and TRBJ2-7; TRBD2 matches at 10 bases. Germline V gives CDR1 GTSNPN, CDR2 SVGIG (reference sequence). The length of the CDR3 is 16 residues. V was pared by 4 bases and J by 2 bases, with 11 bases of the junction left unmatched.

This sequence joins TRBV4-1 and TRBJ1-4, with TRBD1 identical over 10 bases. Losses at the gene ends were 0 bases for V and 7 bases for J; bases not matched to a gene: 5. CDR1 is MGHRA and CDR2 is YSYEKL in the germline V gene. This CDR3 contains 16 residues. The CDR3 bases are TGCGCCAGCAGCCAAGAGGGGACAGGGGTTGGTGAAAAACTGTTTTTT. Its translation: CASSQEGTGVGEKLFF.

In this sample, this clone turned up a few times. J is TRBJ1-2 and V is TRBV4-1, with D tentatively TRBD1 (6 bases). V dropped 0 bases and J dropped 5 bases, with 13 bases sitting between them. The CDR3 sequence is 15 residues long. Germline V gene lookup returns CDR1 MGHRA and CDR2 YSYEKL. The CDR3 is CASSQDRGEFYGYTF. CDR3 nucleotides: TGCGCCAGCAGCCAAGACAGGGGCGAGTTTTATGGCTACACCTTC.

The chain recombines TRBV6-1 with TRBJ2-1; 8 positions agree with TRBD2. Germline V gene lookup returns CDR1 MNHNS and CDR2 SASEGT. With V trimmed by 4 bases and J by 5 bases, 4 bases remained unmatched. The CDR3 is made up of 14 amino acids. This chain's CDR3 is CASSGTGGNNEQFF. DNA of the CDR3: TGTGCCAGCAGTGGAACGGGGGGGAACAATGAGCAGTTCTTC.

The J gene is TRBJ1-2, the V gene TRBV2; D is possibly TRBD1 (6 bases). V lost 4 bases and J lost 7, with 13 bases in between. Per the germline V gene, CDR1 is SNHLY and CDR2 is FYNNEI. There are 13 residues in the CDR3. CDR3 region: CASSGGPDGGYTF. DNA of the CDR3: TGTGCCAGCAGTGGGGGGCCCGACGGTGGCTACACCTTC. The full variable domain, rest sourced from reference TRBV2 and TRBJ1-2, is EPEVTQTPSHQVTQMGQEVILRCVPISNHLYFYWYRQILGQKVEFLVSFYNNEISEKSEIFDDQFSVERPDGSNFTLKIRSTKLEDSAMYFCASSGGPDGGYTFGSGTRLTVV.

This clone appeared a few times. This chain joins TRBV28 and TRBJ2-6, with a tentative D call TRBD1 (6 bases). V was cut by 5 bases and J by 2 bases, with 10 bases left in between. This CDR3 is built from 15 residues. CDR1 is MDHEN and CDR2 is SYDVKM in the germline V gene. CDR3 sequence reads: CASSSEGAGANVLTF. For the CDR3, the DNA is TGTGCCAGCAGTAGTGAGGGGGCTGGGGCCAACGTCCTGACTTTC. The full variable domain, completed using reference TRBV28 and TRBJ2-6, is DVKVTQSSRYLVKRTGEKVFLECVQDMDHENMFWYRQDPGLGLRLIYFSYDVKMKEKGDIPEGYSVSREKKERFSLILESASTNQTSMYLCASSSEGAGANVLTFGAGSRLTVL.

The chain uses TRBV5-1 and TRBJ2-1; unclear D gene. The CDR3 has 16 residues. The germline V and J ends were trimmed by 1 base and 9 bases, with 20 bases remaining between them. CDR1 is SGHRS, CDR2 YFSETQ, per germline. The CDR3 nucleotides read TGCGCCAGCAGCTTGACTACCAAAGCGCCTCCCAGTGAGCAGTTCTTC. Its protein product is CASSLTTKAPPSEQFF. Supplemented by reference TRBV5-1 and TRBJ2-1, the full variable domain reads KAGVTQTPRYLIKTRGQQVTLSCSPISGHRSVSWYQQTPGQGLQFLFEYFSETQRNKGNFPGRFSGRQFSNSRSEMNVSTLELGDSALYLCASSLTTKAPPSEQFFGPGTRLTVL.

This chain links TRBV6-5 with TRBJ2-5; tentatively, D is TRBD2 (5 bases). The CDR3 spans 14 residues. Trimming left V 0 bases short and J 3 bases short, with 8 bases between. Germline V lookup: CDR1 MNHEY, CDR2 SVGAGI. CDR3 coding DNA: TGTGCCAGCAGTTACTCGCGAGGGAAAGAGACCCAGTACTTC. Translating it yields CASSYSRGKETQYF.

This clone was observed a few times. The chain is built from TRBV25-1 and TRBJ1-5; the D gene is possibly TRBD1 (6 bases). Germline V gene lookup returns CDR1 MGHDK and CDR2 SYGVNS. This CDR3 comprises 13 residues. Trimming shortened V by 6 bases and J by 8 bases, and 14 bases separated the two germline ends. In DNA, the CDR3 is TGTGCCAGCAGCAGGGGAGTTTTGGAGCCCCAGCATTTT. Translation gives CASSRGVLEPQHF.

The gene calls are TRBV10-3 and TRBJ1-2; D perhaps matches TRBD1 (6 bases). Germline V gene sequence: CDR1 ENHRY, CDR2 SYGVKD. The ends were cut back, 7 bases at V and 4 bases at J, with 10 bases in the middle. CDR3 size: 12 residues. The CDR3 nucleotides read TGTGCCATCACCCCGGACAGCTATGGCTACACCTTC. Translation: CAITPDSYGYTF.

In this sample, this clone turned up a few times. The CDR3 region has the DNA TGTGCCAGCCGCCCCTTCGGGAGTTACGAGCAGTACTTC. This encodes CASRPFGSYEQYF. This rearrangement joins TRBV5-4 to TRBJ2-7, with D tentatively TRBD2 (6 bases). The germline gives CDR1 SGHNT, CDR2 YYREEE (reference sequence). Trimming took off 7 bases at V and 4 bases at J, with 15 bases between the two ends. The CDR3 consists of 13 residues.